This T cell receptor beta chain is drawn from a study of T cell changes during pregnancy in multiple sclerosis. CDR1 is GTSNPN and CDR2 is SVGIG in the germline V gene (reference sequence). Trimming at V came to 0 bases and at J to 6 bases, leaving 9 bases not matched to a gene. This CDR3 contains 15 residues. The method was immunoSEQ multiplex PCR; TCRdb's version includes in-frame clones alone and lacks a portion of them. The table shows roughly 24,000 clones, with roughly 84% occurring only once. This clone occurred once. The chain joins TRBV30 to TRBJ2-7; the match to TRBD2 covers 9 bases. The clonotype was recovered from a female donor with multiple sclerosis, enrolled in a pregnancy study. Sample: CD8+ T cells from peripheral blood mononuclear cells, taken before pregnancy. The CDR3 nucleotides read TGTGCCTGGAGTGTACGGTTAGCGGGAGACTGCGAGCAGTACTTC. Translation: CAWSVRLAGDCEQYF. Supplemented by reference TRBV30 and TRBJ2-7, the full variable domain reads SQTIHQWPATLVQPVGSPLSLECTVEGTSNPNLYWYRQAAGRGLQLLFYSVGIGQISSEVPQNLSASRPQDRQFILSSKKLLLSDSGFYLCAWSVRLAGDCEQYFGPGTRLTVT.